The 24 T cell receptor beta chains given below trace back to one sample, sequenced in a study of cytomegalovirus exposure and HLA in healthy donors. Measured with immunoSEQ multiplex PCR; TCRdb has only the in-frame clones, and not every one. The sample records more than 300,000 clones, roughly 85% being singletons. The sample comprised PBMCs. These receptors came from a young woman in good health and CMV-seronegative.

This chain connects TRBV6-1 to TRBJ2-3, with 7 bases matching TRBD2. Germline V gene sequence: CDR1 MNHNS, CDR2 SASEGT. The CDR3 is 16 residues long. V shed 0 bases, J shed 4 bases, and the junction held 7 bases outside the gene matches. CDR3 in amino acids: CASSEAPGGRADTQYF. The CDR3 DNA is TGTGCCAGCAGTGAAGCCCCGGGAGGTCGGGCAGATACGCAGTATTTT.

The chain has TRBV5-4 and TRBJ1-5, with TRBD1 identical over 11 bases. Trimming took 0 bases from V and 3 from J; bases not matched to a gene: 2. CDR3 length: 16 amino acids. Germline lookup yields CDR1 SGHNT and CDR2 YYREEE (reference sequence). CDR3 coding DNA: TGTGCCAGCAGCTTGGGGACAGGGGGCTTCAATCAGCCCCAGCATTTT. This sequence encodes CASSLGTGGFNQPQHF.

The J gene is TRBJ2-1, the V gene TRBV15; 9 nucleotides match TRBD1. V lost 3 bases to trimming and J lost 2 bases; unmatched junction nucleotides: 5. This CDR3 region has 16 residues. Germline loops: CDR1 LNHNV, CDR2 YYDKDF (reference sequence). The CDR3 reads CATSRFRDRAYNEQFF. DNA for the CDR3: TGTGCCACCAGCAGGTTCCGGGACAGGGCCTACAATGAGCAGTTCTTC.

This chain joins TRBV4-1 and TRBJ1-4; 9 positions match TRBD1. Germline-derived CDR1 and CDR2 are MGHRA and YSYEKL. With V trimmed by 0 bases and J by 10 bases, 6 bases remained unmatched. This CDR3 is built from 15 residues. The DNA for the CDR3 is TGCGCCAGCAGCCAAGATCCGACAGGGGGGGGAAAACTGTTTTTT. As protein: CASSQDPTGGGKLFF.

The rearrangement joins TRBV10-2 to TRBJ2-7, with 12 bases that match TRBD2. The J segment lost 9 bases and the V segment lost 7 bases, leaving 22 bases of the junction unmatched. Germline V gene lookup returns CDR1 WSHSY and CDR2 SAAADI. This CDR3 is 18 amino acids long. The CDR3 DNA follows: TGCGCCAGCACCAGACTAGCGGGAGAGGCCTTTAAGGAGGATGGGCAGTACTTC. Encoded protein: CASTRLAGEAFKEDGQYF.

In this sample, this clone turned up once. The chain combines TRBV5-1 with TRBJ2-7; tentative D call: TRBD2 (5 bases). The CDR3 is 15 amino acids. The germline V and J ends were trimmed by 0 bases and 0 bases, with 10 bases remaining between them. Germline CDR1 and CDR2: SGHRS and YFSETQ. In DNA form, the CDR3 reads TGCGCCAGCAGCTTGGGTAGCGCCAGCTCCTACGAGCAGTACTTC. It encodes CASSLGSASSYEQYF.

The chain has TRBV7-9 and TRBJ1-5; TRBD1 agrees at 9 bases. Trimming took 4 bases from V and 7 from J; bases not matched to a gene: 5. The germline V gene has CDR1 SEHNR and CDR2 FQNEAQ (reference sequence). The length of the CDR3 is 14 residues. In DNA, the CDR3 is TGTGCCAGCAGCTCTCCGGGACAGGGACAGCCCCAGCATTTT. Translated, it gives CASSSPGQGQPQHF.

The chain couples TRBV19 to TRBJ2-7; 10 bases align to TRBD1. The CDR3 is 14 residues long. Germline CDR1 is LNHDA and CDR2 is SQIVND (reference sequence). The J segment lost 6 bases and the V segment lost 5 bases, leaving 7 bases of the junction unmatched. The CDR3 DNA follows: TGTGCCAGTAGTGAGGGACAGGGGCTCTTCGAGCAGTACTTC. Protein product: CASSEGQGLFEQYF.

This clone was counted once. The chain joins TRBV6-6 to TRBJ1-4; TRBD1 matches 7 bases. This CDR3 region has 14 residues. The J segment lost 4 bases and the V segment lost 4 bases, leaving 3 bases of the junction unmatched. Germline V gene sequence: CDR1 MNHNY, CDR2 SVGAGI (reference sequence). This chain's CDR3 is CASSSGQFNEKLFF. CDR3 bases: TGTGCCAGCAGTTCGGGACAGTTTAATGAAAAACTGTTTTTT.

V is TRBV30 and J is TRBJ1-2, with D maybe TRBD1 (5 bases). Germline CDR1 reads GTSNPN; CDR2 reads SVGIG (reference sequence). CDR3 size: 12 residues. V lost 2 bases and J 5 bases, leaving 9 bases between the germline ends. The CDR3 here is CAWSLGGYGYTF. In DNA, the CDR3 is TGTGCCTGGAGTCTTGGGGGGTATGGCTACACCTTC. Drawing the rest from reference TRBV30 and TRBJ1-2, the complete variable domain is SQTIHQWPATLVQPVGSPLSLECTVEGTSNPNLYWYRQAAGRGLQLLFYSVGIGQISSEVPQNLSASRPQDRQFILSSKKLLLSDSGFYLCAWSLGGYGYTFGSGTRLTVV.

The rearrangement joins TRBV10-3 to TRBJ2-7; possible D gene TRBD2, 6 bases. The V end was cut by 8 bases, the J end by 2 bases, with 13 bases between. This CDR3 comprises 13 residues. In germline, CDR1 is ENHRY, CDR2 SYGVKD. For the CDR3, the DNA is TGTGCCATCGGGGGGATTGGAGCCTACGAGCAGTACTTC. Its protein product is CAIGGIGAYEQYF.

The chain recombines TRBV6-1 with TRBJ2-7; D is undetermined. Germline lookup yields CDR1 MNHNS and CDR2 SASEGT. V lost 8 bases and J lost 6, with 20 bases in between. There are 14 residues in the CDR3. The chain's CDR3 is CASLRTSGASEQYF. CDR3 nucleotide sequence: TGTGCCAGCTTGAGAACCTCAGGCGCCTCCGAGCAGTACTTC.

This chain's CDR3 is CASTRTDNTEAFF. As DNA, the CDR3 is TGTGCCAGCACCCGGACAGATAACACTGAAGCTTTCTTT. This chain uses TRBV27 with TRBJ1-1; D is perhaps TRBD1 (6 bases). CDR3 length: 13 residues. Germline values: CDR1 MNHEY, CDR2 SMNVEV (reference sequence). V lost 7 bases and J lost 2, with 11 bases in between.

The count of this clone is one. The gene calls are TRBV7-2 and TRBJ2-3, with 12 bases that match TRBD2. Losses at the gene ends were 4 bases for V and 2 bases for J; bases not matched to a gene: 7. The CDR3 totals 17 residues. CDR1 is SGHTA, CDR2 FQGNSA, per germline. CDR3 sequence (DNA): TGTGCCAGCAGCTCCCCAGGACTAGCGGGGAACACAGATACGCAGTATTTT. Translation gives CASSSPGLAGNTDTQYF.

V usage is TRBV27 and J usage is TRBJ2-1; maybe TRBD2 (5 bases). Trimming shortened V by 3 bases and J by 7 bases, and 10 bases separated the two germline ends. This CDR3 is 13 amino acids long. The V gene's germline CDR1 is MNHEY and CDR2 SMNVEV (reference sequence). This CDR3 reads CASSFRGQNEQFF. CDR3 coding DNA: TGTGCCAGCAGTTTCCGGGGTCAGAATGAGCAGTTCTTC.

The CDR3 sequence is CASSSWDTESYTF. CDR3 DNA sequence: TGTGCCAGCAGTTCATGGGACACGGAAAGCTACACCTTC. The rearrangement uses TRBV27 and TRBJ1-2, with D possibly being TRBD1 (6 bases). V was clipped by 4 bases and J by 9 bases, with 15 bases between them. Germline CDR1 reads MNHEY; CDR2 reads SMNVEV (reference sequence). The length of the CDR3 is 13 residues.

This chain uses TRBV9 with TRBJ2-2; TRBD2 might be the D (5 bases). CDR1 and CDR2 from the germline V gene are SGDLS and YYNGEE. With 6 bases removed from V and 3 bases from J, the gap between germline ends came to 6 bases. CDR3 length equals 12 residues. The CDR3 loop is CASMEDTGELFF. The CDR3 DNA follows: TGTGCCAGCATGGAGGACACCGGGGAGCTGTTTTTT.

The chain carries TRBV19 and TRBJ2-4, with 9 bases fitting TRBD2. This CDR3 contains 14 residues. With 8 bases clipped from V and 6 bases from J, the junction kept 8 bases outside the gene matches. Germline lookup yields CDR1 LNHDA and CDR2 SQIVND (reference sequence). The CDR3 reads CASLGGGARNIQYF. The CDR3 DNA is TGTGCCAGTTTGGGCGGGGGGGCGAGAAACATTCAGTACTTC.

The rearrangement joins TRBV7-2 to TRBJ2-7; 7 nucleotides agree with TRBD2. The CDR3 covers 13 residues. Per germline, CDR1 SGHTA and CDR2 FQGNSA. V shed 4 bases, J shed 4 bases, and the junction held 4 bases outside the gene matches. CDR3 coding DNA: TGTGCCAGCAGCTCCAGCGGGATTTACGAGCAGTACTTC. This encodes CASSSSGIYEQYF.

The gene calls are TRBV2 and TRBJ2-1; 11 bases are shared with TRBD2. The CDR3 is made up of 15 amino acids. V gave up 8 bases and J gave up 4 bases; unmatched junction bases: 7. The germline CDR1 and CDR2 sequences are SNHLY and FYNNEI. The CDR3, as DNA: TGTGCCAGCCTAGTCCCTAGCGGGGGGTACAATGAGCAGTTCTTC. The encoded protein is CASLVPSGGYNEQFF.

The rearrangement joins TRBV5-1 to TRBJ1-2; possible D gene TRBD1, 5 bases. Looked up from germline, CDR1 is SGHRS and CDR2 is YFSETQ. The CDR3 runs 13 residues. V lost 1 base to trimming and J lost 4 bases, with 8 bases between them. The CDR3 reads CASSLRGTYGYTF. CDR3 DNA: TGCGCCAGCAGCTTGCGGGGGACCTATGGCTACACCTTC. The complete variable domain, with remaining parts taken from reference TRBV5-1 and TRBJ1-2, reads KAGVTQTPRYLIKTRGQQVTLSCSPISGHRSVSWYQQTPGQGLQFLFEYFSETQRNKGNFPGRFSGRQFSNSRSEMNVSTLELGDSALYLCASSLRGTYGYTFGSGTRLTVV.

The J gene is TRBJ2-3, the V gene TRBV5-1; 10 nucleotides align to TRBD1. CDR3 length: 16 residues. Unmatched junction bases numbered 9, after V lost 4 bases and J lost 4 bases. Germline V CDR1 and CDR2: SGHRS, YFSETQ. The CDR3 loop reads CASSPHGTGVADTQYF. CDR3 coding DNA: TGCGCCAGCAGCCCGCACGGGACAGGGGTCGCAGATACGCAGTATTTT.

This chain uses TRBV28 with TRBJ2-7; tentatively, D is TRBD2 (6 bases). The CDR3 runs 16 residues. The V end was cut by 5 bases, the J end by 0 bases, with 17 bases between. Germline V CDR1 and CDR2: MDHEN, SYDVKM. The CDR3 protein is CASSPPTERASYEQYF. CDR3 nucleotide sequence: TGTGCCAGCAGTCCCCCTACGGAGCGGGCCTCCTACGAGCAGTACTTC.

The V call is TRBV7-9, the J call TRBJ1-3; TRBD1 aligns across 7 bases. Germline CDR1 and CDR2: SEHNR and FQNEAQ (reference sequence). Trimming at V came to 0 bases and at J to 7 bases, leaving 9 bases not matched to a gene. The CDR3 extends over 16 amino acids. CDR3 in DNA: TGTGCCAGCAGCTTAGCTGGACAGGCCTCGCGGAACACCATATATTTT. Protein product: CASSLAGQASRNTIYF.